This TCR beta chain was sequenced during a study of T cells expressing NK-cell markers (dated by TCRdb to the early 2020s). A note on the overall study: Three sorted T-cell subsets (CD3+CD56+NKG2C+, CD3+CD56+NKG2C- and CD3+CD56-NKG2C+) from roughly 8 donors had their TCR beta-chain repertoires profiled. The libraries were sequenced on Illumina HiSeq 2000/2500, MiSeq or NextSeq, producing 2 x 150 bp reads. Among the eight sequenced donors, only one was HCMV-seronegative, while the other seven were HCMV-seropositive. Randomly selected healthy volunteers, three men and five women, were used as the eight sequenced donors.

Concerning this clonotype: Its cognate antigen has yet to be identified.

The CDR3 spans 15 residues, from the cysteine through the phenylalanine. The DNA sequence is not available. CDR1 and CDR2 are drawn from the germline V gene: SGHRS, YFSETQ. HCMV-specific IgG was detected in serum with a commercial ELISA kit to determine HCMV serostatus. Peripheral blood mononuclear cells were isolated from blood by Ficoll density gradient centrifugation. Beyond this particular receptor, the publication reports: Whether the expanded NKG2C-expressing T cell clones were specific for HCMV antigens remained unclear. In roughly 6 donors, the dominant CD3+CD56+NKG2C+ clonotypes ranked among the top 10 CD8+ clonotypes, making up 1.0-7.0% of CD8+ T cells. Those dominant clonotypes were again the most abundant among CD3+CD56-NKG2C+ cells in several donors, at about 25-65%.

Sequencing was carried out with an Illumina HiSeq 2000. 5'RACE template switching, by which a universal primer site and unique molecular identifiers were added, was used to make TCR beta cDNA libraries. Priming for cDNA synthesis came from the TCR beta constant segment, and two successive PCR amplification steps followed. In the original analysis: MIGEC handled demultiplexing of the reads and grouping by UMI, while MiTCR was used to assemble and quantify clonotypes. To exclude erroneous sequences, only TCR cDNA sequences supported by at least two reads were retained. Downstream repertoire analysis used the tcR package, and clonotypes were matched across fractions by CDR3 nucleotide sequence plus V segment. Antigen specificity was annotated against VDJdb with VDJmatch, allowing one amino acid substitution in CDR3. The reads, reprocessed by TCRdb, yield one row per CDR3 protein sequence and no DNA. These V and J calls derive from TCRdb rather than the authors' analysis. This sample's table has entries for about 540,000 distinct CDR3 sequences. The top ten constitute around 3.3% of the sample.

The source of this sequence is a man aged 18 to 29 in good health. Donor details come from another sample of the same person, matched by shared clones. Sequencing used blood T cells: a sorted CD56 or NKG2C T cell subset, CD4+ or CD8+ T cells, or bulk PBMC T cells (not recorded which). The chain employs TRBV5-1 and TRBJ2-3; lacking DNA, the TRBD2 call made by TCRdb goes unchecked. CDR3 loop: CASSWGLAGVDTQYF.